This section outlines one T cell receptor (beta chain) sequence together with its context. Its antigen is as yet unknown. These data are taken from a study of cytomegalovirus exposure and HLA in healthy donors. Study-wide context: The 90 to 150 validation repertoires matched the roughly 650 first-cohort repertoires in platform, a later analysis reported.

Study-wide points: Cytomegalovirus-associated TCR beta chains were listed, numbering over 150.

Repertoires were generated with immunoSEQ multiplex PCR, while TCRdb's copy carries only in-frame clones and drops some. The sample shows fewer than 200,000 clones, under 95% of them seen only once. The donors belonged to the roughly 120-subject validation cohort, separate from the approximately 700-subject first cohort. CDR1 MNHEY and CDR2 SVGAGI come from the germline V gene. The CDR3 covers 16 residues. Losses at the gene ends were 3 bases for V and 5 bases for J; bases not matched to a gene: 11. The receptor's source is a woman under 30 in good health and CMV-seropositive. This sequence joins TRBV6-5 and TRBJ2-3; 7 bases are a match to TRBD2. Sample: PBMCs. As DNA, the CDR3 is TGTGCCAGCAGTTATTCTGGGGCGGGGGTAGTAGATACGCAGTATTTT. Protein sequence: CASSYSGAGVVDTQYF.